These 11 T cell receptor beta chains were sequenced from one sample in a study of PD-1 blockade in mismatch repair-deficient tumors. Data came from immunoSEQ multiplex PCR; TCRdb stores just in-frame clones and leaves some out. The repertoire holds about 25,000 clones, with less than 85% as singletons. Specimen: PBMCs, collected before pembrolizumab treatment. The receptors originated from an adult with mismatch repair-deficient cancer.

This clone was recorded a few times. The sample holds other DNA sequences that translate to the same CDR3. The chain uses TRBV27 and TRBJ1-3, with D perhaps matching TRBD1 (5 bases). From germline, CDR1 is MNHEY and CDR2 SMNVEV (reference sequence). With 0 bases removed from V and 1 base from J, the gap between germline ends came to 7 bases. The CDR3 is made up of 15 amino acids. In DNA, the CDR3 is TGTGCCAGCAGTTTATCGGGGGGTTCTGGAAACACCATATATTTT. Protein product: CASSLSGGSGNTIYF.

As DNA, the CDR3 is TGTGCCTGGAGTGTCGGTGCAGGCAGTAATTCACCCCTCCACTTT. Its protein product is CAWSVGAGSNSPLHF. The V call is TRBV30, the J call TRBJ1-6; D gene unclear. The germline V gene encodes CDR1 GTSNPN and CDR2 SVGIG (reference sequence). There are 15 residues in the CDR3. Trimming took off 0 bases at V and 6 bases at J, with 12 bases between the two ends. Filled out from reference TRBV30 and TRBJ1-6, the complete variable domain reads SQTIHQWPATLVQPVGSPLSLECTVEGTSNPNLYWYRQAAGRGLQLLFYSVGIGQISSEVPQNLSASRPQDRQFILSSKKLLLSDSGFYLCAWSVGAGSNSPLHFGNGTRLTVT.

The rearrangement links TRBV11-1 to TRBJ2-5; 7 bases align to TRBD1. J was trimmed by 1 base and V by 4 bases; bases with no gene match: 6. The CDR3 sequence is 15 residues long. Germline V gene data show CDR1 as SGHAT and CDR2 as FQDESV (reference sequence). This CDR3 is CASSSRDSGQETQYF. As DNA, the CDR3 is TGTGCCAGCAGCTCCAGGGACAGTGGCCAAGAGACCCAGTACTTC.

The chain links TRBV7-3 to TRBJ1-2, with 8 nucleotides matching TRBD1. The CDR3 runs to 13 residues. Trimming took 5 bases from V and 6 from J; bases not matched to a gene: 5. Germline CDR1 is SGHTA and CDR2 is FQGTGA. In nucleotides, the CDR3 is TGTGCCAGCAGCCGGACAGGGCTCGATGGCTACACCTTC. Protein: CASSRTGLDGYTF.

The chain combines TRBV5-1 with TRBJ2-5; D might be TRBD1 (5 bases). The ends were cut back, 4 bases at V and 0 bases at J, with 10 bases in the middle. CDR1 is SGHRS and CDR2 is YFSETQ in the germline V gene. This CDR3 contains 14 residues. The CDR3 bases are TGCGCCAGCAGCCCCACAGGCAACCAAGAGACCCAGTACTTC. Amino acid sequence: CASSPTGNQETQYF.

The chain recombines TRBV5-1 with TRBJ2-7; 11 nucleotides match TRBD1. This CDR3 has 14 residues. Germline V CDR1 and CDR2: SGHRS, YFSETQ. Trimming at V came to 6 bases and at J to 1 base, leaving 3 bases not matched to a gene. As DNA, the CDR3 is TGCGCCAGCACCCGGGACAGGGGGTCCTACGAGCAGTACTTC. It encodes CASTRDRGSYEQYF.

The V call is TRBV7-9, the J call TRBJ2-7, with 8 bases that match TRBD2. The CDR3 covers 17 residues. Germline CDR1 is SEHNR and CDR2 is FQNEAQ (reference sequence). The trim removed 0 bases at V and 2 bases at J, leaving 9 bases unmatched. This CDR3 reads CASSLAPGSGEAYEQYF. CDR3 bases: TGTGCCAGCAGCTTAGCGCCGGGTAGCGGGGAAGCCTACGAGCAGTACTTC.

The rearrangement links TRBV5-4 to TRBJ2-3; 14 nucleotides agree with TRBD2. V shed 3 bases and J 6 bases; nucleotides not matched to a gene: 12. The length of the CDR3 is 18 residues. The V gene's germline CDR1 is SGHNT and CDR2 YYREEE (reference sequence). The CDR3 DNA is TGTGCCAGCAGCTCGGGGGTGGGACTAGCGGGAGATGGCGATACGCAGTATTTT. It specifies CASSSGVGLAGDGDTQYF. Full variable domain (rest looked up from reference TRBV5-4 and TRBJ2-3): ETGVTQSPTHLIKTRGQQVTLRCSSQSGHNTVSWYQQALGQGPQFIFQYYREEENGRGNFPPRFSGLQFPNYSSELNVNALELDDSALYLCASSSGVGLAGDGDTQYFGPGTRLTVL.

The V gene is TRBV5-6, the J gene TRBJ2-5; TRBD2 matches at 10 bases. Trimming removed 1 base from V and 5 bases from J; junction bases left unmatched: 5. This CDR3 has 15 residues. Germline V gene data show CDR1 as SGHDT and CDR2 as YYEEEE. The DNA for the CDR3 is TGTGCCAGCAGCTTGAAGCGGGAGGGCCAGGAGACCCAGTACTTC. This codes for CASSLKREGQETQYF.

The rearrangement uses TRBV2 and TRBJ2-4, with D maybe TRBD1 (6 bases). Germline CDR1 and CDR2: SNHLY and FYNNEI. Trimming removed 6 bases at V and 0 bases at J, with 12 bases between. This CDR3 spans 15 amino acids. CDR3 DNA: TGTGCCAGCAGGACCACAGGGCTAGCCAAAAACATTCAGTACTTC. This sequence encodes CASRTTGLAKNIQYF. The full variable domain, completed using reference TRBV2 and TRBJ2-4, is EPEVTQTPSHQVTQMGQEVILRCVPISNHLYFYWYRQILGQKVEFLVSFYNNEISEKSEIFDDQFSVERPDGSNFTLKIRSTKLEDSAMYFCASRTTGLAKNIQYFGAGTRLSVL.

The V gene is TRBV28, the J gene TRBJ2-2; perhaps TRBD2 as D (7 bases). Germline CDR1 reads MDHEN; CDR2 reads SYDVKM. The CDR3 consists of 18 residues. Trimming took 6 bases from V and 1 from J, leaving 21 bases between them. This CDR3 is CASRNWGLAVLNTGELFF. CDR3 nucleotides: TGTGCCAGCAGGAACTGGGGGCTAGCGGTCCTGAACACCGGGGAGCTGTTTTTT.